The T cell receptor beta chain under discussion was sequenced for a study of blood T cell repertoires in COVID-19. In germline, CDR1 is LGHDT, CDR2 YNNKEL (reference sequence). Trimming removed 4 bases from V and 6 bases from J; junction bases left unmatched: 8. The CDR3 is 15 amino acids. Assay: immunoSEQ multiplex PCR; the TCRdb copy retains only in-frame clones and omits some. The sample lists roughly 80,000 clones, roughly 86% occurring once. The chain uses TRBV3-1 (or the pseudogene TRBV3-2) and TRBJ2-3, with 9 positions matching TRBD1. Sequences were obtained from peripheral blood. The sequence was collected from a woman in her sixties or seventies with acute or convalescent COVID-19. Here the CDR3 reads CASSPSGTGWDTQYF. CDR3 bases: TGTGCCAGCAGCCCCTCCGGGACAGGGTGGGATACGCAGTATTTT.